What follows are 20 T cell receptor beta chains derived from one specimen sequenced in a study of T cell repertoires in cytomegalovirus infection (dated by TCRdb to the late 2010s). These reads were obtained on an Illumina HiSeq 1500. TCRdb trimmed the raw reads at Q25, called clones with MiXCR and kept productive beta chains. Each record represents a unique CDR3 protein, reported with the most common genes and DNA among its rows. Recorded for this sample are over 150,000 distinct CDR3 sequences; approximately 19% of them occurred a single time. Clones ranked in the top ten supply around 3.2% of the sample. Sequenced material: PBMCs. These TCRs come from a human donor in good health (CMV status not recorded). Some clones in this sample may be carry-over from other donors' samples.

This clonotype was detected many times. The rearrangement joins TRBV7-2 to TRBJ2-1, with D possibly TRBD1 on 6 matching bases. The CDR3 has 13 amino acids. The germline V gene has CDR1 SGHTA and CDR2 FQGNSA. Trimming pared 4 bases from V and 12 bases from J, leaving 16 bases between. The CDR3 coding sequence is TGTGCCAGCAGCTCGGTGGGGTCACAGGGGCAGTTCTTC. This gives the protein CASSSVGSQGQFF.

In this sample, this clonotype turned up a few times. The chain carries TRBV2 and TRBJ2-3; 8 bases line up with TRBD2. The V gene end was trimmed by 6 bases and the J gene end by 3 bases; junction bases not matched to a gene: 2. The CDR3 is 13 amino acids. CDR1 and CDR2 from the germline V gene are SNHLY and FYNNEI. The CDR3 nucleotides are TGTGCCAGCAGGACTAGCGAGACAGATACGCAGTATTTT. It specifies CASRTSETDTQYF.

In its sample, this clonotype was seen many times. The chain recombines TRBV7-8 with TRBJ2-3; TRBD2 aligns across 8 bases. This CDR3 is 19 amino acids long. V lost 5 bases and J lost 0; bases outside the gene matches: 16. Germline V gene lookup returns CDR1 SGHVS and CDR2 FQNEAQ. The CDR3 protein is CASSPGGGSSTPSTDTQYF. CDR3 DNA sequence: TGTGCCAGCAGCCCCGGGGGGGGGTCCTCTACCCCTAGCACAGATACGCAGTATTTT.

The chain employs TRBV5-1 and TRBJ2-1; no firm D call. This CDR3 is 13 amino acids long. Germline-derived CDR1 and CDR2 are SGHRS and YFSETQ. V dropped 0 bases and J dropped 7 bases, with 8 bases sitting between them. This chain's CDR3 is CASSLEVRNEQFF. The CDR3 DNA follows: TGCGCCAGCAGCTTGGAGGTTAGGAATGAGCAGTTCTTC.

This clonotype was found a few times. The rearrangement joins TRBV28 to TRBJ1-4; possible D gene TRBD1, 5 bases. There are 15 residues in the CDR3. Trimming removed 5 bases from V and 3 bases from J, with 13 bases in between. CDR1 is MDHEN, CDR2 SYDVKM, per germline. CDR3 DNA sequence: TGTGCCAGCAGTAATCGTGGGACCTCTAATGAAAAACTGTTTTTT. This encodes CASSNRGTSNEKLFF.

V gene TRBV7-9 combines with J gene TRBJ1-1; D gene ambiguous. There are 14 residues in the CDR3. Germline CDR1 and CDR2: SEHNR and FQNEAQ (reference sequence). The V end was cut by 0 bases, the J end by 2 bases, with 7 bases between. CDR3 in DNA: TGTGCCAGCAGCTTAGCACCAGCTAACACTGAAGCTTTCTTT. Protein: CASSLAPANTEAFF.

The chain employs TRBV19 and TRBJ2-1; 8 bases map to TRBD2. There are 16 residues in the CDR3. CDR1 is LNHDA, CDR2 SQIVND, per germline (reference sequence). V was clipped by 5 bases and J by 3 bases; unmatched bases: 9. In DNA form, the CDR3 reads TGTGCCAGTAGTCCAGGGACGGGGGGGGTCTACAATGAGCAGTTCTTC. It yields the protein CASSPGTGGVYNEQFF.

The rearrangement uses TRBV11-3 and TRBJ2-2; TRBD1 is a possible D gene (5 bases). The germline V gene encodes CDR1 SGHNT and CDR2 YENEEA. The CDR3 runs to 15 residues. V was trimmed by 5 bases and J by 2 bases, leaving 12 bases between them. The CDR3 here is CASSPPQGNTGELFF. DNA of the CDR3: TGTGCCAGCAGCCCGCCGCAGGGCAACACCGGGGAGCTGTTTTTT.

The chain links TRBV27 to TRBJ2-1, with 7 nucleotides matching TRBD1. The CDR3 has 14 residues. Germline V gives CDR1 MNHEY, CDR2 SMNVEV (reference sequence). Trimming at V came to 2 bases and at J to 5 bases, leaving 3 bases not matched to a gene. CDR3 amino acids: CASSLQGEDNEQFF. For the CDR3, the DNA is TGTGCCAGCAGTTTACAGGGGGAAGACAATGAGCAGTTCTTC.

The gene calls are TRBV19 and TRBJ1-1, with 7 bases fitting TRBD1. V dropped 9 bases and J dropped 8; count of bases not matched to a gene: 12. CDR1 LNHDA and CDR2 SQIVND come from the germline V gene (reference sequence). This CDR3 spans 13 amino acids. CDR3 bases: TGTGCCAGCTCCTCGAGGGGGCTTGGGGAAGCTTTCTTT. Translated: CASSSRGLGEAFF. The complete variable domain, with remaining parts taken from reference TRBV19 and TRBJ1-1, reads DGGITQSPKYLFRKEGQNVTLSCEQNLNHDAMYWYRQDPGQGLRLIYYSQIVNDFQKGDIAEGYSVSREKKESFPLTVTSAQKNPTAFYLCASSSRGLGEAFFGQGTRLTVV.

The J gene is TRBJ2-1, the V gene TRBV10-3; D is unresolved. The CDR3 loop spans 13 amino acids. V was shortened by 7 bases and J by 2 bases, with 9 bases between the two germline ends. Germline CDR1 reads ENHRY; CDR2 reads SYGVKD. The CDR3 DNA reads as TGTGCCATCACCGACAATCCCTACAATGAGCAGTTCTTC. Translated: CAITDNPYNEQFF.

The J gene is TRBJ2-7, the V gene TRBV15; D perhaps matches TRBD2 (5 bases). The germline V gene encodes CDR1 LNHNV and CDR2 YYDKDF (reference sequence). The ends were cut back, 4 bases at V and 9 bases at J, with 13 bases in the middle. The CDR3 length is 12 residues. This CDR3 reads CATSTGSSGQYF. The CDR3 region has the DNA TGTGCCACCAGCACGGGGTCGTCGGGGCAGTACTTC.

This clonotype has a handful of counts. J is TRBJ2-7 and V is TRBV2; 9 bases line up with TRBD2. V trimming: 0 bases; J trimming: 2 bases; junction bases outside the gene matches: 2. The CDR3 runs to 15 residues. CDR1 is SNHLY, CDR2 FYNNEI, per germline. The CDR3 loop is CASSEASGGTYEQYF. CDR3 nucleotides: TGTGCCAGCAGTGAAGCTAGCGGGGGAACCTACGAGCAGTACTTC. Drawing the rest from reference TRBV2 and TRBJ2-7, the complete variable domain is EPEVTQTPSHQVTQMGQEVILRCVPISNHLYFYWYRQILGQKVEFLVSFYNNEISEKSEIFDDQFSVERPDGSNFTLKIRSTKLEDSAMYFCASSEASGGTYEQYFGPGTRLTVT.

This clonotype was detected only once. This sequence joins TRBV20-1 and TRBJ1-5; no clear D. Between the trimmed V and J ends, which lost 1 base and 3 bases, there was a span of 10 bases. The CDR3 has 14 amino acids. Germline CDR1 reads DFQATT; CDR2 reads SNEGSKA (reference sequence). This CDR3 reads CSARVPGANQPQHF. The CDR3 nucleotides read TGCAGTGCTAGAGTTCCAGGCGCCAATCAGCCCCAGCATTTT.

This clonotype was counted ten times or more. The chain joins TRBV7-2 to TRBJ2-3; the match to TRBD2 covers 7 bases. J lost 0 bases, V lost 5 bases, and 5 bases had no gene match. The CDR3 extends over 15 amino acids. Germline CDR1 reads SGHTA; CDR2 reads FQGNSA. CDR3 amino acids: CASSSGTTSTDTQYF. CDR3 coding DNA: TGTGCCAGCAGCAGCGGGACTACAAGCACAGATACGCAGTATTTT. The variable domain in full, completed from reference TRBV7-2 and TRBJ2-3, reads GAGVSQSPSNKVTEKGKDVELRCDPISGHTALYWYRQSLGQGLEFLIYFQGNSAPDKSGLPSDRFSAERTGGSVSTLTIQRTQQEDSAVYLCASSSGTTSTDTQYFGPGTRLTVL.

The J gene is TRBJ2-5, the V gene TRBV5-1, with D possibly matching TRBD1 (6 bases). This CDR3 spans 14 amino acids. Trimming removed 2 bases from V and 2 bases from J, with 10 bases in between. Germline CDR1 and CDR2: SGHRS and YFSETQ. The CDR3 DNA reads TGCGCCAGCAGCTTCGGCAGGGGTCAAGAGACCCAGTACTTC. It encodes CASSFGRGQETQYF. The complete variable domain, with remaining parts taken from reference TRBV5-1 and TRBJ2-5, reads KAGVTQTPRYLIKTRGQQVTLSCSPISGHRSVSWYQQTPGQGLQFLFEYFSETQRNKGNFPGRFSGRQFSNSRSEMNVSTLELGDSALYLCASSFGRGQETQYFGPGTRLLVL.

This clonotype was seen at least ten times. The J gene is TRBJ2-1, the V gene TRBV7-8; D gene uncertain. V lost 1 base and J 0 bases, leaving 10 bases between the germline ends. Germline V gene data show CDR1 as SGHVS and CDR2 as FQNEAQ. CDR3 size: 16 residues. As DNA, the CDR3 is TGTGCCAGCAGCTTAGTATCCCTCAGCTCCTACAATGAGCAGTTCTTC. Its protein product is CASSLVSLSSYNEQFF. The whole variable domain, filled in from reference TRBV7-8 and TRBJ2-1, reads GAGVSQSPRYKVAKRGQDVALRCDPISGHVSLFWYQQALGQGPEFLTYFQNEAQLDKSGLPSDRFFAERPEGSVSTLKIQRTQQEDSAVYLCASSLVSLSSYNEQFFGPGTRLTVL.

This clonotype came up many times. The chain couples TRBV7-6 to TRBJ1-1; D is uncertain. CDR1 and CDR2 from the germline V gene are SGHVS and FNYEAQ. The germline V and J ends were trimmed by 5 bases and 2 bases, with 9 bases remaining between them. This CDR3 region has 13 residues. In DNA, the CDR3 is TGTGCCAGCAGCCAGACACCAAACACTGAAGCTTTCTTT. It translates to CASSQTPNTEAFF.

This clonotype was seen a handful of times. The genes are TRBV19 and TRBJ2-6; 9 nucleotides agree with TRBD1. CDR1 and CDR2 (germline): LNHDA, SQIVND (reference sequence). J lost 1 base, V lost 2 bases, and 3 bases had no gene match. The CDR3 is 17 residues long. The CDR3 DNA reads as TGTGCCAGTAGTATAACAGGGGGCGCGTCTGGGGCCAACGTCCTGACTTTC. Its translation is CASSITGGASGANVLTF.

This clonotype was recorded a few times. The V call is TRBV23-1, the J call TRBJ2-1; 15 nucleotides line up with TRBD2. TRBV23-1 is an ORF, with its function uncertain. V gave up 2 bases and J gave up 1 base; unmatched junction bases: 9. This CDR3 has 20 residues. The CDR3 here is CASSQGLAGGPIWSYNEQFF. The CDR3 bases are TGCGCCAGCAGTCAAGGACTAGCGGGAGGGCCTATTTGGTCCTACAATGAGCAGTTCTTC.